What follows are 29 T cell receptor beta chains derived from one specimen sequenced in a study of blood T cell repertoires in COVID-19 (dated by TCRdb to 2020 to 2021). The method behind the library was the immunoSEQ multiplex PCR assay. TCRdb provides this immuneACCESS table in a form limited to in-frame rearrangements. Some clones are lacking; in checked studies, under half of them reflect an unresolved V gene, and why the rest are absent is not known. Across this sample there are roughly 190,000 clones, with 75% to 85% seen only once. About 15% of the sample is in the top ten clones. Sequenced input: PBMCs or T cells enriched from blood (not recorded which). These receptors were obtained from a woman aged 50 to 60 with acute COVID-19.

J is TRBJ1-5 and V is TRBV28; D might be TRBD1 (5 bases). The V gene's germline CDR1 is MDHEN and CDR2 SYDVKM. Deletions cut 3 bases from V and 6 bases from J, with 12 bases between. The CDR3 is made up of 14 amino acids. CDR3 bases: TGTGCCAGCAGTTTGGAGGGGTCGCGTCAGCCCCAGCATTTT. Amino acids: CASSLEGSRQPQHF.

CDR3 sequence (DNA): TGTGCCAGCAGTGACAGGGTTCCTAACACTGAAGCTTTCTTT. It specifies CASSDRVPNTEAFF. The rearrangement uses TRBV2 and TRBJ1-1; weak D call: TRBD1 (5 bases). The germline V gene has CDR1 SNHLY and CDR2 FYNNEI. V dropped 3 bases and J dropped 2 bases, with 10 bases sitting between them. The CDR3 sequence is 14 residues long.

This clone has only a few counts. The chain recombines TRBV9 with TRBJ2-3, with 8 bases fitting TRBD1. V gave up 4 bases and J gave up 4 bases; unmatched junction bases: 11. The germline CDR1 and CDR2 sequences are SGDLS and YYNGEE. The length of the CDR3 is 16 residues. The DNA of the CDR3 is TGTGCCAGCAGCCCTCGGACAGGGTTGAGTCCAGATACGCAGTATTTT. This codes for CASSPRTGLSPDTQYF.

The gene calls are TRBV12-3 or TRBV12-4 and TRBJ2-1, with 7 bases matching TRBD1. V lost 6 bases and J lost 7; bases outside the gene matches: 3. CDR3 size: 12 residues. The CDR3 spells CASSPQGNEQFF. CDR3 in DNA: TGTGCCAGCAGCCCACAGGGGAATGAGCAGTTCTTC.

The gene calls are TRBV9 and TRBJ1-4; 10 bases are a match to TRBD1. Germline CDR1 SGDLS, CDR2 YYNGEE. V shed 4 bases and J 3 bases; nucleotides not matched to a gene: 12. The length of the CDR3 is 18 residues. The CDR3 DNA follows: TGTGCCAGCAGCCCGAGGTCCCGGGACAGGGGAGCTAATGAAAAACTGTTTTTT. The encoded protein is CASSPRSRDRGANEKLFF.

This clone was detected only once. V usage is TRBV2 and J usage is TRBJ1-5, with D perhaps matching TRBD1 (5 bases). Germline V gene lookup returns CDR1 SNHLY and CDR2 FYNNEI. Trimming cost V 5 bases and J 0 bases, with 8 bases left between them. The CDR3 totals 14 residues. CDR3 DNA sequence: TGTGCCAGCAGTACCAGGGTTAGCAATCAGCCCCAGCATTTT. Protein product: CASSTRVSNQPQHF. The full variable domain, rest sourced from reference TRBV2 and TRBJ1-5, is EPEVTQTPSHQVTQMGQEVILRCVPISNHLYFYWYRQILGQKVEFLVSFYNNEISEKSEIFDDQFSVERPDGSNFTLKIRSTKLEDSAMYFCASSTRVSNQPQHFGDGTRLSIL.

The chain has TRBV5-4 and TRBJ1-1; 7 bases fit TRBD1. This CDR3 contains 13 residues. The J segment lost 8 bases and the V segment lost 4 bases, leaving 8 bases of the junction unmatched. The germline CDR1 and CDR2 sequences are SGHNT and YYREEE (reference sequence). CDR3 sequence reads: CASSDPPGQEAFF. The CDR3 coding sequence is TGTGCCAGCAGCGACCCCCCGGGACAGGAAGCTTTCTTT.

This clone was observed a few times. The rearrangement uses TRBV29-1 and TRBJ1-2; TRBD1 matches 10 bases. This CDR3 spans 12 amino acids. Germline CDR1 reads SQVTM; CDR2 reads ANQGSEA. Germline trimming cut 7 bases from V and 3 bases from J; bases unmatched to any gene: 2. The CDR3 reads CSATGGHYGYTF. CDR3 nucleotide sequence: TGCAGCGCGACAGGGGGCCACTATGGCTACACCTTC.

V is TRBV12-3 or TRBV12-4 and J is TRBJ2-7; D unclear. The CDR3 sequence is 13 residues long. Trimming shortened V by 6 bases and J by 7 bases, and 16 bases separated the two germline ends. The CDR3 coding sequence is TGTGCCAGCAGAAATCCTGAGCGTGGGGAGCAGTACGTC. It codes for CASRNPERGEQYV.

The rearrangement links TRBV4-1 to TRBJ1-5, with a weak D call TRBD1 (5 bases). Trimming shortened V by 0 bases and J by 1 base, and 7 bases separated the two germline ends. Germline CDR1 MGHRA, CDR2 YSYEKL. CDR3 length: 15 amino acids. CDR3 DNA sequence: TGCGCCAGCAGCCAAGACAGACAGAGCAATCAGCCCCAGCATTTT. Protein: CASSQDRQSNQPQHF.

On this clone: This specimen includes other DNA sequences encoding the same CDR3. V usage is TRBV27 and J usage is TRBJ2-1; 11 positions match TRBD1. This CDR3 has 14 amino acids. J gave up 6 bases and V 5 bases, and 3 bases lay outside the gene matches. Germline values: CDR1 MNHEY, CDR2 SMNVEV (reference sequence). The CDR3 is CASSPGTGGNEQFF. Here the CDR3 DNA reads TGTGCCAGCAGTCCCGGGACAGGGGGCAATGAGCAGTTCTTC.

This chain uses TRBV24-1 with TRBJ2-3; D remains unclear. With 6 bases removed from V and 0 bases from J, the gap between germline ends came to 12 bases. CDR1 KGHDR and CDR2 SFDVKD come from the germline V gene. The CDR3 is made up of 15 amino acids. CDR3 in amino acids: CATSSRMYSTDTQYF. The CDR3 DNA sequence: TGTGCCACCAGTAGCCGTATGTATAGCACAGATACGCAGTATTTT.

The chain recombines TRBV7-9 with TRBJ1-1, with a weak D call TRBD1 (5 bases). The V end lost 5 bases, the J end lost 4 bases, and 14 bases lay between the germline ends. CDR3 length: 14 residues. Germline CDR1 is SEHNR and CDR2 is FQNEAQ (reference sequence). CDR3 nucleotides: TGTGCCAGCAGCCTCTCAGACGGGGGCACTGAAGCTTTCTTT. Amino acids: CASSLSDGGTEAFF.

The chain employs TRBV11-1 and TRBJ2-2; D might be TRBD2 (6 bases). The CDR3 is 15 amino acids. The germline V gene encodes CDR1 SGHAT and CDR2 FQDESV (reference sequence). V lost 1 base and J lost 3, with 9 bases in between. This chain's CDR3 is CASSLVSGDTGELFF. Here the CDR3 DNA reads TGTGCCAGCAGCTTAGTTAGCGGTGACACCGGGGAGCTGTTTTTT.

V and J are TRBV18 and TRBJ1-3; D unresolved. The CDR3 has 16 amino acids. Looked up from germline, CDR1 is KGHSH and CDR2 is LQKENI. V gave up 4 bases and J gave up 2 bases, with 15 bases separating them. Here the CDR3 reads CASSQRNTMAGNTIYF. The DNA for the CDR3 is TGTGCCAGCTCACAGCGAAATACGATGGCTGGAAACACCATATATTTT.

V usage is TRBV6-1 and J usage is TRBJ2-2, with D maybe TRBD1 (6 bases). Germline values: CDR1 MNHNS, CDR2 SASEGT. The V and J ends lost 3 bases and 0 bases respectively, with 11 bases between them. The CDR3 extends over 16 amino acids. Written as DNA, the CDR3 is TGTGCCAGCAGTGACAGGGGAGAATCGAACACCGGGGAGCTGTTTTTT. It specifies CASSDRGESNTGELFF.

This clone turned up a few times. The V gene is TRBV7-2, the J gene TRBJ1-1; D remains unclear. V lost 5 bases and J lost 3, with 13 bases in between. Germline values: CDR1 SGHTA, CDR2 FQGNSA. CDR3 length equals 14 residues. CDR3 loop: CASSKRSGDTEAFF. In DNA form, the CDR3 reads TGTGCCAGCAGCAAAAGGTCGGGAGACACTGAAGCTTTCTTT.

The chain recombines TRBV19 with TRBJ1-5; D unclear. Germline V CDR1 and CDR2: LNHDA, SQIVND (reference sequence). V lost 5 bases, J lost 5 bases, and 13 bases lay in between. This CDR3 contains 14 residues. Here the CDR3 DNA reads TGTGCCAGTAGTCACCTCCGCCGCGATCAGCCCCAGCATTTT. This sequence encodes CASSHLRRDQPQHF.

The CDR3 spells CASSQDEGWGTGELFF. The CDR3 nucleotides are TGTGCCAGCAGCCAAGATGAGGGTTGGGGTACCGGGGAGCTGTTTTTT. V and J are TRBV4-2 and TRBJ2-2; maybe TRBD2 (5 bases). With 0 bases removed from V and 5 bases from J, the gap between germline ends came to 13 bases. CDR1 and CDR2 from the germline V gene are LGHNA and YNFKEQ. CDR3 length: 16 residues.

The chain has TRBV29-1 and TRBJ2-3; 7 bases agree with TRBD1. V trimming: 0 bases; J trimming: 1 base; junction bases outside the gene matches: 13. The CDR3 has 18 amino acids. The V gene's germline CDR1 is SQVTM and CDR2 ANQGSEA. In DNA, the CDR3 is TGCAGCGTTGAAGATGTGAGGGGGACAGTTGGGGGCACAGATACGCAGTATTTT. It translates to CSVEDVRGTVGGTDTQYF.

The CDR3 bases are TGTGCCAGCAGCGCCGCCCCCGGGACAACCACTGAAGCTTTCTTT. Protein product: CASSAAPGTTTEAFF. The chain carries TRBV2 and TRBJ1-1, with D possibly TRBD1 on 6 matching bases. Trimming took off 6 bases at V and 4 bases at J, with 18 bases between the two ends. The CDR3 has 15 residues. CDR1 is SNHLY and CDR2 is FYNNEI in the germline V gene.

The CDR3 reads CASKIGDRGSGQPQHF. The CDR3 nucleotides are TGTGCCAGTAAAATAGGGGACAGGGGGTCCGGTCAGCCCCAGCATTTT. The chain has TRBV19 and TRBJ1-5; 11 bases align to TRBD1. V shed 7 bases and J 6 bases; nucleotides not matched to a gene: 11. The CDR3 runs to 16 residues. Looked up from germline, CDR1 is LNHDA and CDR2 is SQIVND (reference sequence).

This clone was counted between two and nine times. The chain has TRBV28 and TRBJ2-2, with 12 bases lining up with TRBD2. From germline, CDR1 is MDHEN and CDR2 SYDVKM. The J segment lost 3 bases and the V segment lost 6 bases, leaving 11 bases of the junction unmatched. This CDR3 is built from 18 residues. The CDR3, as DNA: TGTGCCAGCAGAGTCTACGGCCTAGCGGGGGGGTACACCGGGGAGCTGTTTTTT. It codes for CASRVYGLAGGYTGELFF.

The chain joins TRBV11-3 to TRBJ2-1; possible D gene TRBD2, 7 bases. V lost 3 bases and J 10 bases, leaving 13 bases between the germline ends. Germline V gene lookup returns CDR1 SGHNT and CDR2 YENEEA. The CDR3 is 13 amino acids. The CDR3 loop is CASSFGGPGEQFF. The CDR3 nucleotides read TGTGCCAGCAGCTTCGGGGGGCCCGGGGAGCAGTTCTTC.

The CDR3 sequence: CASSLTGGVNTEAFF. CDR3 coding DNA: TGTGCCAGCAGTTTGACAGGGGGCGTGAACACTGAAGCTTTCTTT. The chain combines TRBV28 with TRBJ1-1; TRBD1 matches 10 bases. The V segment lost 3 bases and the J segment 0 bases; nucleotides outside the gene matches: 1. The CDR3 is 15 residues long. Germline V gene data show CDR1 as MDHEN and CDR2 as SYDVKM. The full variable domain, rest sourced from reference TRBV28 and TRBJ1-1, is DVKVTQSSRYLVKRTGEKVFLECVQDMDHENMFWYRQDPGLGLRLIYFSYDVKMKEKGDIPEGYSVSREKKERFSLILESASTNQTSMYLCASSLTGGVNTEAFFGQGTRLTVV.

The rearrangement links TRBV25-1 to TRBJ2-1, with 9 bases lining up with TRBD2. The V gene's germline CDR1 is MGHDK and CDR2 SYGVNS. V lost 6 bases and J lost 6; bases outside the gene matches: 6. This CDR3 has 14 amino acids. The CDR3, as DNA: TGTGCCAGCAGAGCGGGGGGAACCCTCAATGAGCAGTTCTTC. Protein: CASRAGGTLNEQFF.

The chain has TRBV28 and TRBJ1-4, with D tentatively TRBD1 (6 bases). The CDR3 extends over 13 amino acids. V was pared by 4 bases and J by 6 bases, with 9 bases between. Germline CDR1 is MDHEN and CDR2 is SYDVKM. The CDR3 DNA is TGTGCCAGCAGTTACCCAGGGGATGAAAAACTGTTTTTT. The encoded protein is CASSYPGDEKLFF.

V is TRBV18 and J is TRBJ2-4; D might be TRBD1 (5 bases). The CDR3 loop spans 13 amino acids. Germline loops: CDR1 KGHSH, CDR2 LQKENI. V shed 6 bases and J shed 5 bases, with 11 bases lying between them. The CDR3, as DNA: TGTGCCAGCTCTCCGACAGCAGAAAACATTCAGTACTTC. Protein product: CASSPTAENIQYF.

The rearrangement joins TRBV19 to TRBJ1-4, with 9 positions matching TRBD1. The CDR3 totals 16 residues. The J segment lost 2 bases and the V segment lost 5 bases, leaving 6 bases of the junction unmatched. Germline loops: CDR1 LNHDA, CDR2 SQIVND (reference sequence). The CDR3 DNA reads as TGTGCCAGTAGTGCACGGACAGGGGCGACTAATGAAAAACTGTTTTTT. The encoded protein is CASSARTGATNEKLFF.